This TCR beta chain came from a study of blood T cell repertoires in COVID-19. Study details: The United States, Italy and Spain supplied acute and convalescent COVID-19 samples.

Participants reported their clinical history, and cohort assignment relied on those reports. The study counted Cohort 3 donors as recovered given two negative PCRs, clearance, or symptom resolution. V shed 1 base and J shed 7 bases, with 21 bases lying between them. CDR1 SNHLY and CDR2 FYNNEI come from the germline V gene. CDR3 length: 17 residues. Authors' methods: Amplification from reference gene primers served as the basis for estimated nucleated cell counts. The protocol was immunoSEQ multiplex PCR, while the TCRdb copy is restricted to in-frame clones and leaves out a portion. V and J calls and clone size are given by that table; D and trimming were obtained from the DNA. The sample comprises over 200,000 clones, 87% of which are singletons, and 10% to 11% rests with the top ten.

Sequencing used PBMCs or T cells enriched from blood (not recorded which). This chain connects TRBV2 to TRBJ2-3; possible D gene TRBD2, 6 bases. This clonotype was obtained from a man aged 25-40 years who had recovered from COVID-19. CDR3 sequence: CASSEDPYTGVAHTQYF. In nucleotides, the CDR3 is TGTGCCAGCAGTGAAGACCCCTACACGGGAGTTGCGCATACGCAGTATTTT. The whole variable domain, filled in from reference TRBV2 and TRBJ2-3, reads EPEVTQTPSHQVTQMGQEVILRCVPISNHLYFYWYRQILGQKVEFLVSFYNNEISEKSEIFDDQFSVERPDGSNFTLKIRSTKLEDSAMYFCASSEDPYTGVAHTQYFGPGTRLTVL.